The rows below give T cell receptor beta chains drawn from one sample of a study of OX40 agonist ivuxolimab in advanced cancers. TCRdb keeps only in-frame clones here, not all; method: immunoSEQ multiplex PCR. The sample has 71,000 or so clones; 85% to 95% are singletons. Specimen: CD4+ or CD8+ T cells sorted from blood, collected in a trial of the OX40 agonist ivuxolimab. The receptors come from an adult with an advanced solid tumor such as melanoma, head and neck, liver or kidney cancer. The CDR3 runs from the conserved cysteine through the conserved F or W. Each record gives: clone size, J gene, D gene, V gene, CDR3 DNA, CDR3 protein. The D gene is left open where the match is weak. Not every row has a clone size; where given, it reads once, few, many or a size class.

clone size: .
J gene: TRBJ2-4
D gene: .
V gene: TRBV11-3
CDR3 DNA: TGTGCCAGCAGCTTGGGCAGGGGGGAAAACATTCAGTACTTC
CDR3 protein: CASSLGRGENIQYF

clone size: .
J gene: TRBJ2-7
D gene: .
V gene: TRBV6-5
CDR3 DNA: TGTGCCAGCAGTCCTGATCCCTACGAGCAGTACTTC
CDR3 protein: CASSPDPYEQYF

clone size: .
J gene: TRBJ2-1
D gene: .
V gene: TRBV29-1
CDR3 DNA: TGCAGCTATTTCACAGGCTCCTACAATGAGCAGTTCTTC
CDR3 protein: CSYFTGSYNEQFF

clone size: .
J gene: TRBJ2-5
D gene: .
V gene: TRBV2
CDR3 DNA: TGTGCCAGCAGTGATGTCACAGAAGAGACCCAGTACTTC
CDR3 protein: CASSDVTEETQYF

clone size: .
J gene: TRBJ1-4
D gene: TRBD1
V gene: TRBV7-9
CDR3 DNA: TGTGCCAGCAGCTTAGCCAAGACAGGGAGGTATGAAAAACTGTTTTTT
CDR3 protein: CASSLAKTGRYEKLFF

clone size: .
J gene: TRBJ2-1
D gene: .
V gene: TRBV28
CDR3 DNA: TGTGCCAGCAGCTCTTTCCGGCAGGGAGTTTACAATGAGCAGTTCTTC
CDR3 protein: CASSSFRQGVYNEQFF

clone size: .
J gene: TRBJ1-1
D gene: TRBD1
V gene: TRBV10-3
CDR3 DNA: TGTGCCAACAGGGGGACAGGGTTTCTTCCTGAAGCTTTCTTT
CDR3 protein: CANRGTGFLPEAFF

clone size: .
J gene: TRBJ1-6
D gene: .
V gene: TRBV6-5
CDR3 DNA: TGTGCCAGCAGTTACGGGGGCCATAATTCACCCCTCCACTTT
CDR3 protein: CASSYGGHNSPLHF

clone size: .
J gene: TRBJ2-3
D gene: TRBD2
V gene: TRBV23-1
CDR3 DNA: TGCGCCAGCAGTCAATCCGCCCGGGGGGGGCAGGCAGATACGCAGTATTTT
CDR3 protein: CASSQSARGGQADTQYF

clone size: .
J gene: TRBJ1-5
D gene: .
V gene: TRBV4-1
CDR3 DNA: TGCGCCAGCAGCCAAGTGGCGGTGGGGGAGCCCCAGCATTTT
CDR3 protein: CASSQVAVGEPQHF

clone size: .
J gene: TRBJ1-1
D gene: .
V gene: TRBV6-5
CDR3 DNA: TGTGCCAGCAGTTGGGGTGAAGTGGCGAACACTGAAGCTTTCTTT
CDR3 protein: CASSWGEVANTEAFF

clone size: .
J gene: TRBJ1-3
D gene: .
V gene: TRBV4-1
CDR3 DNA: TGCGCCAGCAGCCAAGTTGCAGGGACGGGAAACACCATATATTTT
CDR3 protein: CASSQVAGTGNTIYF

clone size: .
J gene: TRBJ1-1
D gene: TRBD1
V gene: TRBV5-1
CDR3 DNA: TGCGCCAGCAGCTCCTTAGGGACAGCGGGGGAGACTGAAGCTTTCTTT
CDR3 protein: CASSSLGTAGETEAFF

clone size: .
J gene: TRBJ2-1
D gene: .
V gene: TRBV4-2
CDR3 DNA: TGTGCCAGCAGCCAAGATGCAGATTCCTACAATGAGCAGTTCTTC
CDR3 protein: CASSQDADSYNEQFF

clone size: .
J gene: TRBJ1-2
D gene: .
V gene: TRBV19
CDR3 DNA: TGTGCCAGTAGTATAGGGACAGAAAATGGCTACACCTTC
CDR3 protein: CASSIGTENGYTF

clone size: .
J gene: TRBJ1-1
D gene: TRBD1
V gene: TRBV4-3
CDR3 DNA: TGCGCCAGCAGCCAGATGGGACAGGGGGGGACTGAAGCTTTCTTT
CDR3 protein: CASSQMGQGGTEAFF

clone size: .
J gene: TRBJ2-7
D gene: .
V gene: TRBV10-2
CDR3 DNA: TGCGCCAGCAGTGAGTTCCCTAGGCAGGGCTACGAGCAGTACTTC
CDR3 protein: CASSEFPRQGYEQYF

clone size: .
J gene: TRBJ1-6
D gene: .
V gene: TRBV27
CDR3 DNA: TGTGCCAGCGGGGTTTTGGGGCATTCACCCCTCCACTTT
CDR3 protein: CASGVLGHSPLHF

clone size: .
J gene: TRBJ1-5
D gene: .
V gene: TRBV15
CDR3 DNA: TGTGCCACCAGCAGAATTAGACAGTCCAATCAGCCCCAGCATTTT
CDR3 protein: CATSRIRQSNQPQHF

clone size: .
J gene: TRBJ2-5
D gene: TRBD1
V gene: TRBV9
CDR3 DNA: TGTGCCAGCAGCCCTCGACAGGGTCGGGAGACCCAGTACTTC
CDR3 protein: CASSPRQGRETQYF

clone size: .
J gene: TRBJ1-1
D gene: .
V gene: TRBV28
CDR3 DNA: TGTGCCAGCCTTACCAGCACTGAAGCTTTCTTT
CDR3 protein: CASLTSTEAFF

clone size: .
J gene: TRBJ2-3
D gene: TRBD1
V gene: TRBV30
CDR3 DNA: TGTGCCTGGAGTGGGGGGACAGGGCCCACAGATACGCAGTATTTT
CDR3 protein: CAWSGGTGPTDTQYF

clone size: .
J gene: TRBJ1-2
D gene: TRBD1
V gene: TRBV6-1
CDR3 DNA: TGTGCCAGCAGTGAAGGGATTCTGGGACAGGGGGGTAACTATGGCTACACCTTC
CDR3 protein: CASSEGILGQGGNYGYTF

clone size: .
J gene: TRBJ1-4
D gene: .
V gene: TRBV29-1
CDR3 DNA: TGCAGCGTTAGTAGGGATGAAAAACTGTTTTTT
CDR3 protein: CSVSRDEKLFF

clone size: .
J gene: TRBJ2-3
D gene: TRBD1
V gene: TRBV23-1
CDR3 DNA: TGCGCCAGCATAAGGGATACCGGGACAGGGGGCAGAGATACGCAGTATTTT
CDR3 protein: CASIRDTGTGGRDTQYF

clone size: .
J gene: TRBJ2-7
D gene: TRBD2
V gene: TRBV10-2
CDR3 DNA: TGCGCCAGCAGTGATGATCTGTCTAGCGGGAGGGCCCGAGAGCAGTACTTC
CDR3 protein: CASSDDLSSGRAREQYF

clone size: .
J gene: TRBJ2-7
D gene: TRBD1
V gene: TRBV6-9
CDR3 DNA: TGTGCCAGCAGTTATCGTAAAACAGGGGCACGGAGCGAGCAGTACTTC
CDR3 protein: CASSYRKTGARSEQYF

clone size: .
J gene: TRBJ1-1
D gene: .
V gene: TRBV5-5
CDR3 DNA: TGTGCCAGCAGCTTGGGGGGGAACACTGAAGCTTTCTTT
CDR3 protein: CASSLGGNTEAFF

clone size: .
J gene: TRBJ2-1
D gene: TRBD1
V gene: TRBV6-1
CDR3 DNA: TGTGCCAGCAGTGAAACGGACAGGGGGAATGAGCAGTTCTTC
CDR3 protein: CASSETDRGNEQFF

clone size: .
J gene: TRBJ1-2
D gene: TRBD1
V gene: TRBV2
CDR3 DNA: TGTGCCAGCAATGGTGACAGGGCGGGTCCAGCTGTCTATGGCTACACCTTC
CDR3 protein: CASNGDRAGPAVYGYTF

clone size: .
J gene: TRBJ2-7
D gene: .
V gene: TRBV19
CDR3 DNA: TGTGCCAGTAGTATTTCGGACAGCCGGTTGTACTTC
CDR3 protein: CASSISDSRLYF

clone size: .
J gene: TRBJ2-3
D gene: .
V gene: TRBV27
CDR3 DNA: TGTGCCAGCAGTCTGCTACCCCCGGCAGGGAGCACAGATACGCAGTATTTT
CDR3 protein: CASSLLPPAGSTDTQYF

clone size: .
J gene: TRBJ1-1
D gene: .
V gene: TRBV6-5
CDR3 DNA: TGTGCCAGCTTCGGGGGCCCTGAAGCTTTCTTT
CDR3 protein: CASFGGPEAFF

clone size: once
J gene: TRBJ2-1
D gene: TRBD2
V gene: TRBV9
CDR3 DNA: TGTGCCAGCGAGAGAGGCGGGAGGCGAAATGAGCAGTTCTTC
CDR3 protein: CASERGGRRNEQFF

clone size: .
J gene: TRBJ2-5
D gene: .
V gene: TRBV13
CDR3 DNA: TGTGCCAGCAGCTTCCCGGGGGTGGAGGCCCAGTACTTC
CDR3 protein: CASSFPGVEAQYF

clone size: once
J gene: TRBJ2-7
D gene: .
V gene: TRBV27
CDR3 DNA: TGTGCCAGCAGTTTATCCGGAAACGAGCAGTACTTC
CDR3 protein: CASSLSGNEQYF

clone size: .
J gene: TRBJ1-4
D gene: TRBD1
V gene: TRBV7-9
CDR3 DNA: TGTGCCAGCAGCCCAACGACAGGGTCGTATAATGAAAAACTGTTTTTT
CDR3 protein: CASSPTTGSYNEKLFF

clone size: .
J gene: TRBJ1-1
D gene: TRBD1
V gene: TRBV10-2
CDR3 DNA: TGCGCCAGCACCCGGTCCAAAGTACACAGGGGAACCACTGAAGCTTTCTTT
CDR3 protein: CASTRSKVHRGTTEAFF

clone size: .
J gene: TRBJ2-7
D gene: TRBD1
V gene: TRBV10-2
CDR3 DNA: TGCGCCAGCAGTGAGCCCCGGACAGGAAATTCCTACGAGCAGTACTTC
CDR3 protein: CASSEPRTGNSYEQYF

clone size: .
J gene: TRBJ1-1
D gene: .
V gene: TRBV14
CDR3 DNA: TGTGCCAGCAGCCACGGCACTGAAGCTTTCTTT
CDR3 protein: CASSHGTEAFF